A single sample gave rise to the 9 T cell receptor beta chains below, sequenced in a study of cytomegalovirus exposure and HLA in healthy donors. Primers for the PCR totalled 60 Vbeta and 13 Jbeta. TCRdb's copy holds only in-frame clones and misses some; the assay was immunoSEQ multiplex PCR. The table shows about 160,000 clones, with roughly 77% occurring only once. Source material: PBMCs. The receptor set was obtained from a man aged 18-30 years in good health and CMV-seropositive.

A few counts support this clone. The CDR3 spells CASRLQRRSGNEQFF. CDR3 DNA: TGTGCCAGCAGACTCCAGAGGAGATCTGGCAATGAGCAGTTCTTC. The rearrangement uses TRBV6-1 and TRBJ2-1; D unresolved. Germline V gives CDR1 MNHNS, CDR2 SASEGT. The CDR3 has 15 amino acids. V lost 6 bases and J 6 bases, leaving 18 bases between the germline ends.

This clone was seen more than once but under ten times. This sequence joins TRBV2 and TRBJ1-5, with D unresolved. The ends were cut back, 1 base at V and 3 bases at J, with 7 bases in the middle. From germline, CDR1 is SNHLY and CDR2 FYNNEI. CDR3 length: 14 amino acids. The CDR3 DNA reads as TGTGCCAGCAGTGAAGAGCATAACAATCAGCCCCAGCATTTT. It yields the protein CASSEEHNNQPQHF.

The chain couples TRBV6-4 to TRBJ1-1, with D maybe TRBD1 (5 bases). Germline lookup yields CDR1 MRHNA and CDR2 SNTAGT. The CDR3 runs 15 residues. V was trimmed by 6 bases and J by 4 bases, leaving 18 bases between them. CDR3 in DNA: TGTGCCAGCAGCCCCGACGGGGGTACGGGCACTGAAGCTTTCTTT. Residues: CASSPDGGTGTEAFF.

V is TRBV10-3 and J is TRBJ2-3; 11 bases line up with TRBD2. CDR1 and CDR2 from the germline V gene are ENHRY and SYGVKD. The CDR3 sequence is 14 residues long. V shed 10 bases and J 4 bases; nucleotides not matched to a gene: 7. The CDR3 DNA reads TGTGCCACCGCGACTAGCGGGGTCGCAGATACGCAGTATTTT. As protein: CATATSGVADTQYF.

V and J are TRBV7-9 and TRBJ1-2; TRBD1 agrees at 7 bases. The CDR3 extends over 14 amino acids. The trim removed 5 bases at V and 8 bases at J, leaving 11 bases unmatched. Germline CDR1 and CDR2: SEHNR and FQNEAQ (reference sequence). The CDR3 DNA is TGTGCCAGCAGCCACCTCACAGGGGTCCAGGGCTACACCTTC. It yields the protein CASSHLTGVQGYTF.

This sequence joins TRBV2 and TRBJ2-2; TRBD2 aligns across 7 bases. The CDR3 is made up of 17 amino acids. Trimming removed 6 bases from V and 1 base from J; junction bases left unmatched: 11. Germline CDR1 SNHLY, CDR2 FYNNEI. The CDR3 nucleotides are TGTGCCAGCAGGACGGACGGACTAGTTCTGAACACCGGGGAGCTGTTTTTT. As protein: CASRTDGLVLNTGELFF.

V usage is TRBV6-1 and J usage is TRBJ2-1; TRBD1 matches 9 bases. This CDR3 has 13 amino acids. V dropped 7 bases and J dropped 16; count of bases not matched to a gene: 14. CDR1 is MNHNS, CDR2 SASEGT, per germline. This CDR3 is CASTPGLGQGFFF. The CDR3 nucleotides read TGTGCCAGCACTCCTGGATTGGGACAGGGTTTCTTCTTC.

This clone has only one observation. The chain has TRBV4-2 and TRBJ2-1, with 14 positions matching TRBD2. CDR1 is LGHNA and CDR2 is YNFKEQ in the germline V gene. There are 15 residues in the CDR3. V lost 4 bases to trimming and J lost 9 bases; unmatched junction nucleotides: 5. The CDR3 DNA reads TGTGCCAGCAGCCCGGGACTAGCGGGAGTGATTGAGCAGTTCTTC. It specifies CASSPGLAGVIEQFF.

This rearrangement joins TRBV10-1 to TRBJ1-1, with D tentatively TRBD1 (5 bases). With 6 bases removed from V and 3 bases from J, the gap between germline ends came to 14 bases. The CDR3 consists of 14 residues. The germline CDR1 and CDR2 sequences are WNHNN and SYGVQD (reference sequence). This chain's CDR3 is CASRPGTRDTEAFF. The CDR3 DNA sequence: TGCGCCAGCAGGCCCGGGACTCGGGACACTGAAGCTTTCTTT.